Each of the 32 T cell receptor beta chains below was sequenced from the same sample in a study of shared clonotypes between healthy human individuals. Positive CCR7 selection of CD45RO-negative cells yielded the naive CD8 cells, and terminally differentiated effector memory CD45RA+ cells were excluded. The data were produced by immunoSEQ multiplex PCR, yet TCRdb's version contains in-frame clones alone and is incomplete. The data hold roughly 810,000 clones, with approximately 97% observed a single time. The sequenced sample consisted of naive CD8+ T cells sorted from blood. The receptors stem from a man aged 30 to 45 in good health.

The rearrangement joins TRBV7-3 to TRBJ1-1; no firm D call. CDR1 and CDR2 from the germline V gene are SGHTA and FQGTGA. The CDR3 length is 15 residues. V dropped 2 bases and J dropped 4 bases, with 14 bases sitting between them. The CDR3 DNA is TGTGCCAGCAGCTTATGGATCCCTTTGGGCACTGAAGCTTTCTTT. Its protein is CASSLWIPLGTEAFF.

This rearrangement joins TRBV25-1 to TRBJ2-2; a weak D match, TRBD1 (5 bases). V lost 7 bases and J 1 base, leaving 19 bases between the germline ends. Germline V gene lookup returns CDR1 MGHDK and CDR2 SYGVNS. CDR3 length: 17 amino acids. The CDR3 DNA reads as TGTGCCAGCACTGACGAGACAGTCGAATTGAACACCGGGGAGCTGTTTTTT. Residues: CASTDETVELNTGELFF. Supplemented by reference TRBV25-1 and TRBJ2-2, the full variable domain reads EADIYQTPRYLVIGTGKKITLECSQTMGHDKMYWYQQDPGMELHLIHYSYGVNSTEKGDLSSESTVSRIRTEHFPLTLESARPSHTSQYLCASTDETVELNTGELFFGEGSRLTVL.

The rearrangement links TRBV21-1 to TRBJ1-3. TRBV21-1 is deemed a pseudogene. CDR3 length: 16 amino acids. The CDR3 region is CASSSLRGDRGNTIYF. The CDR3 DNA follows: TGTGCCAGCAGCTCCCTGAGGGGGGACCGCGGAAACACCATATATTTT.

The V call is TRBV10-2, the J call TRBJ2-7; 11 bases line up with TRBD2. Germline-derived CDR1 and CDR2 are WSHSY and SAAADI. The CDR3 is 22 amino acids. The trim removed 8 bases at V and 0 bases at J, leaving 27 bases unmatched. CDR3 bases: TGCGCCAGCGTGGGGAGTTCGGATAGAGGACCCCCGACTAGCGGGAACTCCTACGAGCAGTACTTC. Its translation: CASVGSSDRGPPTSGNSYEQYF.

The chain employs TRBV5-1 and TRBJ1-1; D gene ambiguous. Per the germline V gene, CDR1 is SGHRS and CDR2 is YFSETQ. The CDR3 has 13 residues. With 5 bases removed from V and 3 bases from J, the gap between germline ends came to 11 bases. The CDR3 reads CASSMGQDTEAFF. Written as DNA, the CDR3 is TGCGCCAGCAGTATGGGTCAGGACACTGAAGCTTTCTTT.

This sequence joins TRBV14 and TRBJ2-1, with TRBD2 identical over 13 bases. The germline gives CDR1 SGHDN, CDR2 FVKESK. The J segment lost 2 bases and the V segment lost 3 bases, leaving 7 bases of the junction unmatched. There are 18 residues in the CDR3. As DNA, the CDR3 is TGTGCCAGCAGCCAGGAACAGGGACTAGCGGGACCCTACAATGAGCAGTTCTTC. Amino acids: CASSQEQGLAGPYNEQFF.

The rearrangement links TRBV21-1 to TRBJ1-5. TRBV21-1 is a known pseudogene. CDR3 length: 15 residues. CDR3 nucleotide sequence: TGTGCCAGCAGCTCGGGCGGGTTGGGTAATCAGCCCCAGCATTTT. Its protein is CASSSGGLGNQPQHF.

This clone showed up just once. The genes are TRBV2 and TRBJ2-7; D ambiguous. The CDR3 spans 10 residues. From germline, CDR1 is SNHLY and CDR2 FYNNEI. V lost 5 bases to trimming and J lost 6 bases, with 5 bases between them. The chain's CDR3 is CASSSAEQYF. DNA for the CDR3: TGTGCCAGCAGTAGCGCCGAGCAGTACTTC.

The J gene is TRBJ2-7, the V gene TRBV11-1; D ambiguous. The CDR3 extends over 14 amino acids. From germline, CDR1 is SGHAT and CDR2 FQDESV (reference sequence). The V gene lost 0 bases and the J gene lost 3 bases, with 9 bases spanning the gap. The CDR3 protein is CASSLAQAGYEQYF. The CDR3 DNA sequence: TGTGCCAGCAGCTTAGCGCAGGCAGGCTACGAGCAGTACTTC.

As concerns this clone: The same CDR3 also results from other DNA sequences found in this sample. The chain links TRBV7-9 to TRBJ2-3, with D hard to call. This CDR3 has 13 residues. Germline CDR1 and CDR2: SEHNR and FQNEAQ (reference sequence). The V and J ends lost 5 bases and 0 bases respectively, with 6 bases between them. The CDR3 spells CASSPSSTDTQYF. For the CDR3, the DNA is TGTGCCAGCAGCCCATCCAGCACAGATACGCAGTATTTT.

The chain links TRBV11-2 to TRBJ1-5; no clear D gene. Trimming removed 1 base from V and 0 bases from J, with 10 bases in between. The CDR3 sequence is 16 residues long. Germline lookup yields CDR1 SGHAT and CDR2 FQNNGV. CDR3 protein: CASSLVGRYSNQPQHF. The CDR3 DNA reads as TGTGCCAGCAGCTTAGTAGGGCGATATAGCAATCAGCCCCAGCATTTT.

The chain is built from TRBV10-3 and TRBJ2-5; D unresolved. This CDR3 has 13 amino acids. The V end was cut by 2 bases, the J end by 7 bases, with 11 bases between. Germline values: CDR1 ENHRY, CDR2 SYGVKD. The CDR3 reads CAISETTLGTQYF. The CDR3 nucleotides read TGTGCCATCAGTGAGACGACGCTTGGGACCCAGTACTTC.

V gene TRBV2 combines with J gene TRBJ2-7; D tentatively reads TRBD1 or TRBD2 (5 bases each). Germline CDR1 is SNHLY and CDR2 is FYNNEI. Deletions cut 6 bases from V and 5 bases from J, with 14 bases between. This CDR3 has 13 residues. In DNA form, the CDR3 reads TGTGCCAGCAGACGCAGGGACCGCAACGAGCAGTACTTC. Translation gives CASRRRDRNEQYF.

The chain has TRBV7-9 and TRBJ2-1, with 12 bases matching TRBD2. Germline V gene data show CDR1 as SEHNR and CDR2 as FQNEAQ (reference sequence). The CDR3 covers 19 residues. Losses at the gene ends were 2 bases for V and 2 bases for J; bases not matched to a gene: 10. CDR3 protein: CASSLSSLTSGSTYNEQFF. CDR3 nucleotide sequence: TGTGCCAGCAGCTTATCCTCCCTGACTAGCGGGAGCACCTACAATGAGCAGTTCTTC. Variable domain in full (rest from reference TRBV7-9 and TRBJ2-1): DTGVSQNPRHKITKRGQNVTFRCDPISEHNRLYWYRQTLGQGPEFLTYFQNEAQLEKSRLLSDRFSAERPKGSFSTLEIQRTEQGDSAMYLCASSLSSLTSGSTYNEQFFGPGTRLTVL.

The chain carries TRBV28 and TRBJ2-1; D gene uncertain. This CDR3 region has 13 residues. V was cut by 1 base and J by 8 bases, with 9 bases left in between. Germline V CDR1 and CDR2: MDHEN, SYDVKM. CDR3 amino acids: CASSLSDGDEQFF. Here the CDR3 DNA reads TGTGCCAGCAGTTTATCGGACGGAGATGAGCAGTTCTTC.

The chain is built from TRBV27 and TRBJ1-5; D possibly corresponds to TRBD1 (5 bases). The germline CDR1 and CDR2 sequences are MNHEY and SMNVEV (reference sequence). The CDR3 contains 15 residues. With 8 bases removed from V and 4 bases from J, the gap between germline ends came to 18 bases. CDR3 sequence: CASWPGQDPNQPQHF. The CDR3 DNA reads TGTGCCAGCTGGCCGGGGCAGGACCCTAATCAGCCCCAGCATTTT.

The J gene is TRBJ2-7, the V gene TRBV19, with unresolved D. Germline assignment: CDR1 LNHDA and CDR2 SQIVND (reference sequence). The CDR3 has 15 amino acids. Trimming took off 5 bases at V and 2 bases at J, with 16 bases between the two ends. DNA for the CDR3: TGTGCCAGTAGTGGCACAGCTACCTTTCCCTACGAGCAGTACTTC. Encoded protein: CASSGTATFPYEQYF.

The chain joins TRBV6-1 to TRBJ1-3; no firm D call. Trimming cost V 4 bases and J 3 bases, with 10 bases left between them. In germline, CDR1 is MNHNS, CDR2 SASEGT. The CDR3 is 14 amino acids. CDR3: CASSVKGFGNTIYF. For the CDR3, the DNA is TGTGCCAGCAGTGTCAAAGGTTTTGGAAACACCATATATTTT.

Note on this clone: Other DNA sequences in the sample encode the same CDR3. The gene calls are TRBV27 and TRBJ2-2; D possibly corresponds to TRBD2 (5 bases). The CDR3 is 13 amino acids. V was trimmed by 6 bases and J by 3 bases, leaving 8 bases between them. Germline CDR1 MNHEY, CDR2 SMNVEV (reference sequence). The CDR3, as DNA: TGTGCCAGCAGAACGGGGTACACCGGGGAGCTGTTTTTT. Translation: CASRTGYTGELFF.

The chain uses TRBV2 and TRBJ2-4, with a tentative D call TRBD1 (6 bases). The CDR3 totals 15 residues. Deletions cut 2 bases from V and 2 bases from J, with 10 bases between. Germline lookup yields CDR1 SNHLY and CDR2 FYNNEI. The chain's CDR3 is CASSETGWTKNIQYF. The DNA of the CDR3 is TGTGCCAGCAGTGAAACAGGGTGGACCAAAAACATTCAGTACTTC.

The chain recombines TRBV5-1 with TRBJ1-1, with no clear D. V lost 2 bases to trimming and J lost 6 bases, with 11 bases between them. This CDR3 has 13 amino acids. In germline, CDR1 is SGHRS, CDR2 YFSETQ. The CDR3 coding sequence is TGCGCCAGCAGCTTCGTCATGGGTGCTGAAGCTTTCTTT. Protein sequence: CASSFVMGAEAFF.

V is TRBV29-1 and J is TRBJ2-1, with TRBD1 as a possible D gene (7 bases). The CDR3 length is 14 residues. Germline CDR1 is SQVTM and CDR2 is ANQGSEA. Trimming left V 7 bases short and J 0 bases short, with 13 bases between. CDR3 nucleotide sequence: TGCAGCGCAGGGGGACTCCCCTCCTACAATGAGCAGTTCTTC. Translated, it gives CSAGGLPSYNEQFF.

With respect to this clone: Other DNA sequences in this specimen translate into the identical CDR3. DNA of the CDR3: TGTGCCAGCAGCGTAGGACAGGGGGGATACAATGAGCAGTTCTTC. This sequence encodes CASSVGQGGYNEQFF. This rearrangement joins TRBV9 to TRBJ2-1; 9 bases line up with TRBD1. The length of the CDR3 is 15 residues. Germline loops: CDR1 SGDLS, CDR2 YYNGEE. The V and J ends lost 0 bases and 4 bases, in that order; junction bases with no gene match: 2.

This chain uses TRBV19 with TRBJ2-3; D possibly corresponds to TRBD2 (6 bases). Trimming removed 6 bases at V and 2 bases at J, with 18 bases between. CDR1 and CDR2 from the germline V gene are LNHDA and SQIVND (reference sequence). The CDR3 extends over 16 amino acids. In nucleotides, the CDR3 is TGTGCCAGTAGGGCTCCGCGGGACCTACCCACAGATACGCAGTATTTT. It encodes CASRAPRDLPTDTQYF.

V usage is TRBV27 and J usage is TRBJ2-1, with 11 bases that match TRBD2. The germline V gene encodes CDR1 MNHEY and CDR2 SMNVEV (reference sequence). The CDR3 spans 15 residues. The junction had 7 bases not matched to a gene; V was cut back by 6 bases and J by 6 bases. The CDR3 DNA sequence: TGTGCCAGCAGCCTGGGACTAGCGGAACGCAATGAGCAGTTCTTC. Its protein product is CASSLGLAERNEQFF.

This rearrangement joins TRBV19 to TRBJ2-1; 10 bases agree with TRBD2. Germline CDR1 and CDR2: LNHDA and SQIVND (reference sequence). The junction had 3 bases not matched to a gene; V was cut back by 1 base and J by 0 bases. The CDR3 consists of 17 residues. CDR3 residues: CASSIASGRDSYNEQFF. CDR3 DNA sequence: TGTGCCAGTAGTATAGCAAGCGGGAGGGACTCCTACAATGAGCAGTTCTTC.

This clone was detected once. This sequence joins TRBV5-8 and TRBJ2-7, with TRBD1 matching over 7 bases. Trimming removed 0 bases from V and 4 bases from J; junction bases left unmatched: 7. Per germline, CDR1 SGHTS and CDR2 YDEGEE. The CDR3 runs to 15 residues. The CDR3 sequence: CASSLGDRDYYEQYF. As DNA, the CDR3 is TGTGCCAGCAGCTTGGGAGACAGGGATTATTACGAGCAGTACTTC. Full variable domain (remainder filled in from reference TRBV5-8 and TRBJ2-7): EAGVTQSPTHLIKTRGQQATLRCSPISGHTSVYWYQQALGLGLQFLLWYDEGEERNRGNFPPRFSGRQFPNYSSELNVNALELEDSALYLCASSLGDRDYYEQYFGPGTRLTVT.

CDR3 sequence (DNA): TGTGCCAGCAGCGATCAGCGGAGCATGGACAATGAGCAGTTCTTC. Protein sequence: CASSDQRSMDNEQFF. The rearrangement links TRBV14 to TRBJ2-1, with D maybe TRBD2 (5 bases). The germline CDR1 and CDR2 sequences are SGHDN and FVKESK. CDR3 length: 15 amino acids. V was shortened by 5 bases and J by 5 bases, with 16 bases between the two germline ends.

The rearrangement uses TRBV27 and TRBJ2-1; no clear D gene. This CDR3 is built from 14 residues. Germline V gene sequence: CDR1 MNHEY, CDR2 SMNVEV (reference sequence). Trimming pared 3 bases from V and 7 bases from J, leaving 13 bases between. The CDR3 DNA reads as TGTGCCAGCAGTTTGTCCCTCGTCTGGAATGAGCAGTTCTTC. Translated: CASSLSLVWNEQFF.

Remarks on this clone: This same CDR3 is encoded by further DNA sequences in the sample. The rearrangement uses TRBV29-1 and TRBJ2-1, with 8 bases matching TRBD2. Germline V gene lookup returns CDR1 SQVTM and CDR2 ANQGSEA. This CDR3 is 15 amino acids long. Trimming removed 1 base from V and 4 bases from J; junction bases left unmatched: 6. Here the CDR3 DNA reads TGCAGCGTTGAAGGAGGTACTAGCGGATACAATGAGCAGTTCTTC. It encodes CSVEGGTSGYNEQFF.

The gene calls are TRBV9 and TRBJ2-7, with TRBD1 as a possible D gene (6 bases). CDR1 is SGDLS and CDR2 is YYNGEE in the germline V gene. The CDR3 consists of 14 residues. V was trimmed by 2 bases and J by 7 bases, leaving 16 bases between them. CDR3 bases: TGTGCCAGCAGCGTTTCGGACAGTCTTAGGGAGCAGTACTTC. It codes for CASSVSDSLREQYF.

The J gene is TRBJ2-5, the V gene TRBV11-2; D is uncertain. Germline CDR1 SGHAT, CDR2 FQNNGV. The length of the CDR3 is 14 residues. V dropped 5 bases and J dropped 2 bases, with 12 bases sitting between them. The CDR3 protein is CASSLVGMQETQYF. The CDR3 bases are TGTGCCAGCAGCCTCGTGGGGATGCAAGAGACCCAGTACTTC.